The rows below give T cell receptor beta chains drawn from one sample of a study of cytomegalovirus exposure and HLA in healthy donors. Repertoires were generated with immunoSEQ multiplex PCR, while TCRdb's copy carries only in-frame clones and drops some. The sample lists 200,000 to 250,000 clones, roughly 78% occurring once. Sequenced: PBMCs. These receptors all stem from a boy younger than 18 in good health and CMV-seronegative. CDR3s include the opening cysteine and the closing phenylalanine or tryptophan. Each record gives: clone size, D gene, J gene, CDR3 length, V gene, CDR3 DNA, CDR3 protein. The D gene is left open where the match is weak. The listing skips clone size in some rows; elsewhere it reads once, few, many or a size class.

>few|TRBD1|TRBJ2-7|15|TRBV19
TGTGCCAGTAGTGTGGAGGGACAGGGGGCGCACGAGCAGTACTTC
CASSVEGQGAHEQYF
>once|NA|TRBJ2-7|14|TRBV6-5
TGTGCCAGCAGTTACTCAGGTGCGGCCTACGAGCAGTACTTC
CASSYSGAAYEQYF
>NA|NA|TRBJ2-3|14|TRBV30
TGTGCCTGGAGCGCCACGAGCTCCGCAGATACGCAGTATTTT
CAWSATSSADTQYF
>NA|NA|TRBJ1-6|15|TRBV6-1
TGTGCCAGCAGAGACCCCTCAGGTTATAATTCACCCCTCCACTTT
CASRDPSGYNSPLHF
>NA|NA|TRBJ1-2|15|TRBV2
TGTGCCAGCAGGACCGCCCTGACAAAGAACTATGGCTACACCTTC
CASRTALTKNYGYTF
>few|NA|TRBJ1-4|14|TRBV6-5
TGTGCCAGCAGTTACAGGCAGGGGTTTGAAAAACTGTTTTTT
CASSYRQGFEKLFF
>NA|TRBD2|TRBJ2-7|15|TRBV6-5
TGTGCCAGCAGCAGACTAGCGCACAGCTCCTACGAGCAGTACTTC
CASSRLAHSSYEQYF
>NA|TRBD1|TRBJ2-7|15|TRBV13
TGTGCCAGCAGCTCTACCGGGACAGGGTTCTACGAGCAGTACTTC
CASSSTGTGFYEQYF
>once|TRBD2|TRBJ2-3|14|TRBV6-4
TGTGCCAGCAGTGGACTAGCGGGGGCAGATACGCAGTATTTT
CASSGLAGADTQYF
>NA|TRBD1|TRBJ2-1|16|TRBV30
TGTGCCTGGAAAACTACTACAGGGGGCCGGTACAATGAGCAGTTCTTC
CAWKTTTGGRYNEQFF
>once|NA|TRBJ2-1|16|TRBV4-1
TGCGCCAGCAGCCCCCTGGGCGCCAAGTCCTACAATGAGCAGTTCTTC
CASSPLGAKSYNEQFF
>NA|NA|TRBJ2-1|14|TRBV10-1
TGCGCCAGCAGAGCCGGGACTTGGACCAATGAGCAGTTCTTC
CASRAGTWTNEQFF
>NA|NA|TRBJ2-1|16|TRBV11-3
TGTGCCAGCAGCTTAGTCTTTCGCGAACTGTACAATGAGCAGTTCTTC
CASSLVFRELYNEQFF
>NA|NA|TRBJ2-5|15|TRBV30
TGTGCCTGGAGTGTAAAGGCGGGACGTCAAGAGACCCAGTACTTC
CAWSVKAGRQETQYF
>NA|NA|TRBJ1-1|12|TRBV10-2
TGCGCCAGCAGGGGAGATTCACGTGAAGCTTTCTTT
CASRGDSREAFF
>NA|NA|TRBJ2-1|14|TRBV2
TGTGCCAGCGGGGGCCTGACGACGGGAAATGAGCAGTTCTTC
CASGGLTTGNEQFF
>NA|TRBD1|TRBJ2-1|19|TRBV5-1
TGCGCCAGCAGCTTGGATGCGACAGGGGTCTTCCATTCCTACAATGAGCAGTTCTTC
CASSLDATGVFHSYNEQFF
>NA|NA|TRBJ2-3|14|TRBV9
TGTGCCAGTGGACTGACTCCTCGCACAGATACGCAGTATTTT
CASGLTPRTDTQYF
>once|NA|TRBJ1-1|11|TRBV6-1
TGTGCCAGCTCAGGGACTACGAAAGCTTTCTTT
CASSGTTKAFF
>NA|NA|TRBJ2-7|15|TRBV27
TGTGCCAGCAGTTCGCCATTTCAGGGACTCTACGAGCAGTACTTC
CASSSPFQGLYEQYF
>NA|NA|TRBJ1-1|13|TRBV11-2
TGTGCCAGCAGCCGACAGTTGAACACTGAAGCTTTCTTT
CASSRQLNTEAFF
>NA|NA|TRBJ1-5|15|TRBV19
TGTGCCAGTAGTATTTCCCGGGGTCGGAATCAGCCCCAGCATTTT
CASSISRGRNQPQHF
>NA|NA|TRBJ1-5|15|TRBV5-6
TGTGCCAGCAGCTCGGACAGTCATAGCAATCAGCCCCAGCATTTT
CASSSDSHSNQPQHF
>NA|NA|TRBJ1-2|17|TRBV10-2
TGCGCCAGCAGTGAGTCGTGGGGAGGGCTCCTTAACTATGGCTACACCTTC
CASSESWGGLLNYGYTF
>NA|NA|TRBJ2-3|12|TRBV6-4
TGTGCCAGCAGTGACCCTCCAGATACGCAGTATTTT
CASSDPPDTQYF
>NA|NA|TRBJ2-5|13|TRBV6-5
TGTGCCAGCAGTTCGAGTAGAGGCGGGACCCAGTACTTC
CASSSSRGGTQYF
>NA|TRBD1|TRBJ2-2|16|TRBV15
TGTGCCACCAGCAAACTCGGGACAGGGAACACCGGGGAGCTGTTTTTT
CATSKLGTGNTGELFF
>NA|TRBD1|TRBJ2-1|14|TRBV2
TGTGCCAGCTACAAGGGGGCGGCCGGGCATGAGCAGTTCTTC
CASYKGAAGHEQFF
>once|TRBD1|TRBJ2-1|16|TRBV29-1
TGCAGCGTTGAAGAGACCGGGACAGGGGGTAACAATGGGCAGTTCTTC
CSVEETGTGGNNGQFF
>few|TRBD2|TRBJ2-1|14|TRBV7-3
TGTGCCAGCAGCTTACGGGGGGGGTACAATGAGCAGTTCTTC
CASSLRGGYNEQFF
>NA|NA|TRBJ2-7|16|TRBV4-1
TGCGCCAGCAGCCAGCTACAGGGCTTTCCCCCCTACGAGCAGTACTTC
CASSQLQGFPPYEQYF
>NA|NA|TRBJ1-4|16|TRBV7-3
TGTGCCAGCAGCTTCGACAGGAATAGTTCGGTTGAAAAACTGTTTTTT
CASSFDRNSSVEKLFF
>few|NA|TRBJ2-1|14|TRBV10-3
TGTGCCATCACCAGATCCCCCTCCTACAATGAGCAGTTCTTC
CAITRSPSYNEQFF
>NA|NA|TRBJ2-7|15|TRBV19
TGTGCCAGTAGTATAAGTCCTAGCCTTGGGGACGAGCAGTACTTC
CASSISPSLGDEQYF
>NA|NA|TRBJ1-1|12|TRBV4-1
TGCGCCAGCAGCCATGTGCTAGGCAAAGCTTTCTTT
CASSHVLGKAFF
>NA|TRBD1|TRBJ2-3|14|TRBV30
TGTGCCCAAGACAGGGGGCCCAGCACAGATACGCAGTATTTT
CAQDRGPSTDTQYF
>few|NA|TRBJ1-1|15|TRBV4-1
TGCGCCAGCACGGGAGCCTCGGGCCTGAACACTGAAGCTTTCTTT
CASTGASGLNTEAFF
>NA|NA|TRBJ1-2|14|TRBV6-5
TGTGCCAGCAGTTACTCGACGGGGTTGGATGGCTACACCTTC
CASSYSTGLDGYTF
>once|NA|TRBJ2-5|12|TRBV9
TGTGCCAGCAGCGTAGGCCGGGAGACCCAGTACTTC
CASSVGRETQYF
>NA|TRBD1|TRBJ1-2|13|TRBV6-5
TGTGCCAGCAGGCTACGACAGGGAAATGGCTACACCTTC
CASRLRQGNGYTF
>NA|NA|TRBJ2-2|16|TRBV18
TGTGCCAGCTCACCCACCGAGAGGAGCCTTACCGGGGAGCTGTTTTTT
CASSPTERSLTGELFF
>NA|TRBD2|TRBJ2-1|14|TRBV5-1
TGCGCCAGCAGCGGAACTAGCGGGGTGTATGAGCAGTTCTTC
CASSGTSGVYEQFF
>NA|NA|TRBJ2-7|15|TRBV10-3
TGTGCCATCAGAGTTGATCACATAGAGAGGTCCGAGCAGTACTTC
CAIRVDHIERSEQYF
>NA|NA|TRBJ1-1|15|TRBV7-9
TGTTCCAGCAGCTTAGTAACCAATGCGGTAGGAGGAGCTTTCTTT
CSSSLVTNAVGGAFF
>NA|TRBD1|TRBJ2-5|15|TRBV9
TGTGCCAGCAGCACGACTTTTGGACAGGGAGAGACCCAGTACTTC
CASSTTFGQGETQYF
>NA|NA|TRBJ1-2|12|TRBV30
TGTGCCTGGAGTGCCGGACATCATGGCTACACCTTC
CAWSAGHHGYTF
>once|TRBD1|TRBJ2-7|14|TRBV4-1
TGCGCCAGCAGCGGACGGACAGGGGTGGACGAGCAGTACTTC
CASSGRTGVDEQYF
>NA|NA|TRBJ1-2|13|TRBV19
TGTGCCAGTAGTAACGGGGGAAACTATGGCTACACCTTC
CASSNGGNYGYTF
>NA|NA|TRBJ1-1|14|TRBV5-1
TGCGCCAGCTCACGTCCGGGAATGAACACTGAAGCTTTCTTT
CASSRPGMNTEAFF
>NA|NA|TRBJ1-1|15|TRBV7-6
TGTGCCAGCAGCTCCAAAGGGGCAGCGAACACTGAAGCTTTCTTT
CASSSKGAANTEAFF
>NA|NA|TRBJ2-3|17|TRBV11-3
TGTGCCAGCAGCAAACCTCTTCGTCAGGGCGGCACAGATACGCAGTATTTT
CASSKPLRQGGTDTQYF
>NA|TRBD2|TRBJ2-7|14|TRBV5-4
TGTGCCAGCAGCCCCCTAGCGGGGACCTACGAGCAGTACTTC
CASSPLAGTYEQYF
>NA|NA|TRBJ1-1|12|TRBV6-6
TGTGCCAGCAGGCCGGGGGGGACTGAAGCTTTCTTT
CASRPGGTEAFF
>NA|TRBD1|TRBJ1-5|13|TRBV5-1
TGCGCCAGCTTAGGACAGGGGAATCAGCCCCAGCATTTT
CASLGQGNQPQHF
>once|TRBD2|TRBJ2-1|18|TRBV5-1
TGCGCCAGCAGCTTTCCCGACGGTTGGAGCGGGGACTACAATGAGCAGTTCTTC
CASSFPDGWSGDYNEQFF
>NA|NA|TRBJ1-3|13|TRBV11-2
TGTGCCAGCAGCCCGGTTTTCGGAAACACCATATATTTT
CASSPVFGNTIYF
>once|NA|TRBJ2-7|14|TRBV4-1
TGCGCCAGCAGCCAGAGACAGGACCCCTACGAGCAGTACTTC
CASSQRQDPYEQYF
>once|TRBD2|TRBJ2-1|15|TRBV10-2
TGCGCCAGCAGTTTGGTGACTAGCGGAAACAATGAGCAGTTCTTC
CASSLVTSGNNEQFF
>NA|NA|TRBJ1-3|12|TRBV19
TGTGCCAGTACCGACACCCTTGGCACCATATATTTT
CASTDTLGTIYF